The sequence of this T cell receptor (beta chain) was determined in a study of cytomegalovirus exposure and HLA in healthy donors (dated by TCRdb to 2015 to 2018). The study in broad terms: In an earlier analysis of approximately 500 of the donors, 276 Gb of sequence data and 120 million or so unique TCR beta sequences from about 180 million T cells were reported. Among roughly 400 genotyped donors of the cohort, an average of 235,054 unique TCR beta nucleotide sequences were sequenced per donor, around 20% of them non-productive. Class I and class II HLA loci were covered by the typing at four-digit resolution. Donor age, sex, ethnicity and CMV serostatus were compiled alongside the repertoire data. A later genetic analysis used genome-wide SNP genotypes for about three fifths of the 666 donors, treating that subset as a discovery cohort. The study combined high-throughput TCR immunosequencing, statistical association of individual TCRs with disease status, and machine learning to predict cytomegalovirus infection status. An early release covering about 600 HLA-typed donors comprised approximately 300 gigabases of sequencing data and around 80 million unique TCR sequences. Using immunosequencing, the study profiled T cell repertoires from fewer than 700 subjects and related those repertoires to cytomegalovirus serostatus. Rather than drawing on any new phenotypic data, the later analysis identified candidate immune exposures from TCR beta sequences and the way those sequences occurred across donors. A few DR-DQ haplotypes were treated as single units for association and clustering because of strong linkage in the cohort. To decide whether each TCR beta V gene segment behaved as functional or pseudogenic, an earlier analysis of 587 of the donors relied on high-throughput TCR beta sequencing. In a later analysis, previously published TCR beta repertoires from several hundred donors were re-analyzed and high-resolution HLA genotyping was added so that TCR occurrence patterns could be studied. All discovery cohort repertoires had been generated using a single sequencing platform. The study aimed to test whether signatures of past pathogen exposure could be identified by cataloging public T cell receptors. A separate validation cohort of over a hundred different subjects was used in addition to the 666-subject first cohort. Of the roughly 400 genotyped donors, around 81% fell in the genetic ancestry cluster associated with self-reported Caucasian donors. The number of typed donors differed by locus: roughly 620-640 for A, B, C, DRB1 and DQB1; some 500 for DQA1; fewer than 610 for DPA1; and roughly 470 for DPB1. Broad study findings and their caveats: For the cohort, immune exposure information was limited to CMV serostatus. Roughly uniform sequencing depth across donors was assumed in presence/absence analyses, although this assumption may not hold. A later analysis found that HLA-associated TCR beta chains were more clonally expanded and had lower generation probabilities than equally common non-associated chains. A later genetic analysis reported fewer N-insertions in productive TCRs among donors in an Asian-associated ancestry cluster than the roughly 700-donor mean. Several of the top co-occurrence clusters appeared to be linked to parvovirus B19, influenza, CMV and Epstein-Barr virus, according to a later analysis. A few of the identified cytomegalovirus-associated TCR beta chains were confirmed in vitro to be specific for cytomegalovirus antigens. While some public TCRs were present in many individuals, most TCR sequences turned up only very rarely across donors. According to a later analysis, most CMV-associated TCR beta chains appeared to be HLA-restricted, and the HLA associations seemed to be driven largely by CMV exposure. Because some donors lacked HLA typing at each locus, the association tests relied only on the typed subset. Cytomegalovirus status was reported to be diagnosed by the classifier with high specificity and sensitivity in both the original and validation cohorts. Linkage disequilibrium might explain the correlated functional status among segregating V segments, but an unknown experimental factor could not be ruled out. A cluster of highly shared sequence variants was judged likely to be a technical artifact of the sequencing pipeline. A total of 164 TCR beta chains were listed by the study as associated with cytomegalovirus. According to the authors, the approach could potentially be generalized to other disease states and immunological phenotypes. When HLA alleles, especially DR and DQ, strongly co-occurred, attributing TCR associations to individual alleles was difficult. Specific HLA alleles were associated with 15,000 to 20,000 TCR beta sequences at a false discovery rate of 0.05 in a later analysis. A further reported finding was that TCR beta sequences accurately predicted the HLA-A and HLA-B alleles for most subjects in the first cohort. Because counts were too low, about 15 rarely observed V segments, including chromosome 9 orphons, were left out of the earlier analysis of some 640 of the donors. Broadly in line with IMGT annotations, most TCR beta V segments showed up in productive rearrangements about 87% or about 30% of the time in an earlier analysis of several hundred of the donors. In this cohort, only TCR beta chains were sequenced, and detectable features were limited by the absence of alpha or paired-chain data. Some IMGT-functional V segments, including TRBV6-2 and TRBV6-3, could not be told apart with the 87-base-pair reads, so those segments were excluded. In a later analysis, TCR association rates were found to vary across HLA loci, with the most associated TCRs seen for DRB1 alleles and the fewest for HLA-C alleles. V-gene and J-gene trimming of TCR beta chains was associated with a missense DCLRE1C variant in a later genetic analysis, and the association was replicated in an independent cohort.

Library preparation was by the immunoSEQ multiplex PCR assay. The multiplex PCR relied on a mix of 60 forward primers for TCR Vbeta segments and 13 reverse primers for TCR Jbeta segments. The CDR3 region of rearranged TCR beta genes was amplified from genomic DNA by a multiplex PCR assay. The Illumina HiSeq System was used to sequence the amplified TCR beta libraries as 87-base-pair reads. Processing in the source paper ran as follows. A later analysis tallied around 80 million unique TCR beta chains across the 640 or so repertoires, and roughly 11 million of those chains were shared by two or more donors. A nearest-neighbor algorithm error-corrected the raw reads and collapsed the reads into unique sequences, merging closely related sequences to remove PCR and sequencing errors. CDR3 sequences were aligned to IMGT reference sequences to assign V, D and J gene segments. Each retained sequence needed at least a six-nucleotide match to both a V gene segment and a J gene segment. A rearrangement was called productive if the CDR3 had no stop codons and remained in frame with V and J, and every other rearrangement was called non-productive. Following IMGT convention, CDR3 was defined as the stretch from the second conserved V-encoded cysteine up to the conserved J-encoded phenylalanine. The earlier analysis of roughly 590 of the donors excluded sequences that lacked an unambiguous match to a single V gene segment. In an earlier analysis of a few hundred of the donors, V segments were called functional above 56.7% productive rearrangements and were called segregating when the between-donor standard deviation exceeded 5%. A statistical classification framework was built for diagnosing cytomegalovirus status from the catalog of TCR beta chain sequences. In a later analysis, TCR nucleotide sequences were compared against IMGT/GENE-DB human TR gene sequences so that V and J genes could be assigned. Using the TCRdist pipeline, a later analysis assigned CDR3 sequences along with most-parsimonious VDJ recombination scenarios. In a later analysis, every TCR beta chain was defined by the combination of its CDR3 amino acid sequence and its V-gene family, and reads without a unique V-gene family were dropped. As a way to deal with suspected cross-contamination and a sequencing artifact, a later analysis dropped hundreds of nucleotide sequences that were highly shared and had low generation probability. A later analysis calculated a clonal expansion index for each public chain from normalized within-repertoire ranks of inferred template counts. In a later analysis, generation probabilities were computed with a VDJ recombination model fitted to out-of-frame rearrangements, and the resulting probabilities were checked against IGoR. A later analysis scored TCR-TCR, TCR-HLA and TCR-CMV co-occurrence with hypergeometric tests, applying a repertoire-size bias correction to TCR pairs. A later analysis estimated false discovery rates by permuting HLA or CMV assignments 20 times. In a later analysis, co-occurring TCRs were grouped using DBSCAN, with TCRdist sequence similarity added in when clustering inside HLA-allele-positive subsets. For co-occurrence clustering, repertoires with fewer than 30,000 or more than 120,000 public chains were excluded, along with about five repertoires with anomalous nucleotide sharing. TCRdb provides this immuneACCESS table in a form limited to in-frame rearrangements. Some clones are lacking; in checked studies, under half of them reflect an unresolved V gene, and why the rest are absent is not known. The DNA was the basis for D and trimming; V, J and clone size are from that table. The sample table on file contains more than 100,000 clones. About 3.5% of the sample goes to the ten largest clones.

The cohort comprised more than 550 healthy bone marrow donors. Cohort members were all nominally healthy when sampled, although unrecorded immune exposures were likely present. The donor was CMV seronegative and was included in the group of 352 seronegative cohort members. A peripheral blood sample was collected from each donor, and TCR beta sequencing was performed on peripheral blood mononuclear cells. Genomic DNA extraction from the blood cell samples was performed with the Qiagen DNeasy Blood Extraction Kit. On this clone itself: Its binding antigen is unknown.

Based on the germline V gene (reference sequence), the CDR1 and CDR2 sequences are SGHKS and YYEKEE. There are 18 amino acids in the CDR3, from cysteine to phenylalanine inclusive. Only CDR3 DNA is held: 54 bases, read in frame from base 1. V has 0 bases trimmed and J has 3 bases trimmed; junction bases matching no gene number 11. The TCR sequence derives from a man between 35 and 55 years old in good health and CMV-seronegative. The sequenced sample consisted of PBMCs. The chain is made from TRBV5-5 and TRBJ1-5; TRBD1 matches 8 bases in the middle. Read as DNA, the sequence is TGTGCCAGCAGCTTGGAGCCAGGGGGCGTGGGTAACAATCAGCCCCAGCATTTT. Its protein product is CASSLEPGGVGNNQPQHF.